Shown below are 28 T cell receptor beta chains from a single sample sequenced in a study of T cell responses to AZD1222 COVID-19 vaccine. The assay was immunoSEQ multiplex PCR, and TCRdb's table has in-frame clones only and misses some. This sample yields roughly 120,000 clones, of which 75% to 90% are seen a single time; 9% to 9.5% belongs to the top ten. Sequenced here: peripheral blood, sampled on day 0 of AZD1222 vaccination. These TCRs come from an adult in good health.

The genes are TRBV29-1 and TRBJ1-1; D uncertain. Trimming removed 6 bases from V and 2 bases from J, with 10 bases in between. Germline CDR1 SQVTM, CDR2 ANQGSEA. CDR3 length: 12 amino acids. The CDR3 DNA follows: TGCAGCGTCTTTACAGTTAACACTGAAGCTTTCTTT. Translation: CSVFTVNTEAFF. Complete variable domain (other parts from reference TRBV29-1 and TRBJ1-1): SAVISQKPSRDICQRGTSLTIQCQVDSQVTMMFWYRQQPGQSLTLIATANQGSEATYESGFVIDKFPISRPNLTFSTLTVSNMSPEDSSIYLCSVFTVNTEAFFGQGTRLTVV.

Comments on this clone: The same CDR3 also results from other DNA sequences found in this sample. This chain connects TRBV15 to TRBJ2-2; perhaps D is TRBD1 or TRBD2 (5 bases each). The V end was cut by 0 bases, the J end by 1 base, with 12 bases between. Germline V CDR1 and CDR2: LNHNV, YYDKDF (reference sequence). The CDR3 contains 17 residues. The CDR3 region is CATSRDPQGENTGELFF. CDR3 bases: TGTGCCACCAGCAGAGATCCGCAGGGAGAGAACACCGGGGAGCTGTTTTTT.

The CDR3 coding sequence is TGTGCCAGCAAGGGTCTATGGAATGAGCAGTTCTTC. Protein product: CASKGLWNEQFF. The rearrangement joins TRBV28 to TRBJ2-1; D is uncertain. The CDR3 length is 12 residues. Germline-derived CDR1 and CDR2 are MDHEN and SYDVKM. Trimming cost V 7 bases and J 7 bases, with 11 bases left between them. Full variable domain (rest looked up from reference TRBV28 and TRBJ2-1): DVKVTQSSRYLVKRTGEKVFLECVQDMDHENMFWYRQDPGLGLRLIYFSYDVKMKEKGDIPEGYSVSREKKERFSLILESASTNQTSMYLCASKGLWNEQFFGPGTRLTVL.

The rearrangement joins TRBV6-5 to TRBJ2-7; TRBD1 aligns across 9 bases. Looked up from germline, CDR1 is MNHEY and CDR2 is SVGAGI. The trim removed 4 bases at V and 1 base at J, leaving 2 bases unmatched. The CDR3 consists of 14 residues. In DNA, the CDR3 is TGTGCCAGCAGTTCCGGGACAGGGTCCTACGAGCAGTACTTC. It specifies CASSSGTGSYEQYF.

V usage is TRBV29-1 and J usage is TRBJ2-2, with D perhaps TRBD1 (5 bases). The CDR3 totals 13 residues. V lost 1 base, J lost 5 bases, and 8 bases lay in between. Germline V gives CDR1 SQVTM, CDR2 ANQGSEA. CDR3 nucleotide sequence: TGCAGCGTTGAAGGCAGGGTGACCGGGGAGCTGTTTTTT. As protein: CSVEGRVTGELFF.

This clone was recorded a few times. The V and J genes are TRBV2 and TRBJ2-2, with D possibly matching TRBD1 (6 bases). This CDR3 has 16 residues. Looked up from germline, CDR1 is SNHLY and CDR2 is FYNNEI. Between the trimmed V and J ends, which lost 6 bases and 10 bases, there was a span of 24 bases. CDR3 coding DNA: TGTGCCAGCAGAGAGGGGGTGGGACATAATATGGTGGAGCTGTTTTTT. This translates into CASREGVGHNMVELFF.

J is TRBJ1-1 and V is TRBV12-5, with a possible D match to TRBD1 (5 bases). This CDR3 has 14 amino acids. V lost 2 bases and J 1 base, leaving 8 bases between the germline ends. Looked up from germline, CDR1 is LGHNT and CDR2 is FRNRAP. CDR3: CASGLSQGNTEAFF. The CDR3 nucleotides are TGTGCTAGTGGTTTGAGTCAGGGGAACACTGAAGCTTTCTTT.

V usage is TRBV4-3 and J usage is TRBJ2-5; D possibly corresponds to TRBD1 (6 bases). This CDR3 has 15 amino acids. Germline CDR1 and CDR2: LGHNA and YSLEER. V was trimmed by 1 base and J by 2 bases, leaving 11 bases between them. CDR3 sequence reads: CASSQARDTQETQYF. CDR3 nucleotides: TGCGCCAGCAGCCAAGCTCGGGACACTCAAGAGACCCAGTACTTC.

The V call is TRBV7-9, the J call TRBJ1-1, with D unclear. CDR1 is SEHNR and CDR2 is FQNEAQ in the germline V gene (reference sequence). Trimming left V 3 bases short and J 9 bases short, with 11 bases between. The length of the CDR3 is 12 residues. The CDR3 spells CASSLDIQKAFF. The DNA of the CDR3 is TGTGCCAGCAGCTTGGATATCCAGAAAGCTTTCTTT.

This clone has just one count. The rearrangement links TRBV5-1 to TRBJ2-7; 13 bases align to TRBD2. Germline V gives CDR1 SGHRS, CDR2 YFSETQ. V was clipped by 1 base and J by 11 bases; unmatched bases: 6. The CDR3 is 14 residues long. This CDR3 is CASSLMTSGGKEYF. The CDR3 bases are TGCGCCAGCAGCTTGATGACTAGCGGGGGGAAAGAGTACTTC.

The CDR3 coding sequence is TGCAGCGTTGTGACGCGGGGGTCAGTAGCAGATACGCAGTATTTT. It yields the protein CSVVTRGSVADTQYF. The rearrangement uses TRBV29-1 and TRBJ2-3, with 7 bases lining up with TRBD2. Germline loops: CDR1 SQVTM, CDR2 ANQGSEA. The CDR3 extends over 15 amino acids. Trimming removed 4 bases from V and 4 bases from J; junction bases left unmatched: 11.

The chain couples TRBV19 to TRBJ1-4; 8 bases are a match to TRBD1. CDR1 and CDR2 (germline): LNHDA, SQIVND (reference sequence). The V and J ends lost 7 bases and 0 bases, in that order; junction bases with no gene match: 16. The CDR3 has 19 amino acids. The CDR3 is CASTLRTGPNTATNEKLFF. The CDR3, as DNA: TGTGCCAGTACCTTGAGGACAGGGCCCAATACCGCAACTAATGAAAAACTGTTTTTT.

The chain recombines TRBV18 with TRBJ1-6; weak D call: TRBD1 (5 bases). This CDR3 is built from 15 residues. The germline V gene encodes CDR1 KGHSH and CDR2 LQKENI. Trimming took off 2 bases at V and 13 bases at J, with 18 bases between the two ends. CDR3 protein: CASSPVDGAVMPLHF. The CDR3 nucleotides read TGTGCCAGCTCACCAGTGGACGGGGCGGTGATGCCCCTCCACTTT.

The chain links TRBV9 to TRBJ1-3; no reliable D call. Trimming removed 6 bases from V and 4 bases from J, with 14 bases in between. In germline, CDR1 is SGDLS, CDR2 YYNGEE. The CDR3 is 14 residues long. Here the CDR3 DNA reads TGTGCCAGCACCTTAGGGATTTCGGGAAACACCATATATTTT. Protein: CASTLGISGNTIYF. The full variable domain, completed using reference TRBV9 and TRBJ1-3, is DSGVTQTPKHLITATGQRVTLRCSPRSGDLSVYWYQQSLDQGLQFLIQYYNGEERAKGNILERFSAQQFPDLHSELNLSSLELGDSALYFCASTLGISGNTIYFGEGSWLTVV.

This clone was picked up one time. The chain recombines TRBV3-1 (or the pseudogene TRBV3-2) with TRBJ2-7; D might be TRBD1 (6 bases). The V gene lost 1 base and the J gene lost 4 bases, with 14 bases spanning the gap. CDR1 and CDR2 from the germline V gene are LGHDT and YNNKEL (reference sequence). The CDR3 loop spans 15 amino acids. CDR3 loop: CASSQGTVGVYEQYF. CDR3 sequence (DNA): TGTGCCAGCAGCCAAGGGACAGTGGGGGTTTACGAGCAGTACTTC.

This chain joins TRBV29-1 and TRBJ1-2; 8 bases align to TRBD1. This CDR3 has 12 amino acids. V gave up 6 bases and J gave up 5 bases; unmatched junction bases: 5. The germline V gene has CDR1 SQVTM and CDR2 ANQGSEA. This CDR3 is CSVQQGEYGYTF. The CDR3 nucleotides read TGCAGCGTCCAACAGGGGGAGTATGGCTACACCTTC.

The chain employs TRBV5-6 and TRBJ1-1; a weak D match, TRBD1 (5 bases). Trimming took 3 bases from V and 3 from J, leaving 12 bases between them. Germline CDR1 and CDR2: SGHDT and YYEEEE. The CDR3 is made up of 14 amino acids. The CDR3 loop reads CASSSPVGHTEAFF. DNA for the CDR3: TGTGCCAGCAGCTCGCCTGTGGGGCACACTGAAGCTTTCTTT.

This chain links TRBV7-6 with TRBJ2-3, with TRBD1 matching 8 bases. Germline V CDR1 and CDR2: SGHVS, FNYEAQ. The CDR3 runs 16 residues. Trimming at V came to 5 bases and at J to 1 base, leaving 8 bases not matched to a gene. The CDR3 spells CASSPRQGRGTDTQYF. CDR3 bases: TGTGCCAGCAGCCCCAGACAGGGGAGAGGCACAGATACGCAGTATTTT.

The rearrangement joins TRBV29-1 to TRBJ1-3, with no clear D. The CDR3 is 13 amino acids. V lost 3 bases and J 0 bases, leaving 6 bases between the germline ends. CDR1 and CDR2 (germline): SQVTM, ANQGSEA. The CDR3 nucleotides read TGCAGCGTTGAGGATCGCTCTGGAAACACCATATATTTT. Its translation is CSVEDRSGNTIYF.

The chain recombines TRBV27 with TRBJ1-4; TRBD1 matches at 12 bases. The V and J ends lost 5 bases and 8 bases, in that order; junction bases with no gene match: 15. The CDR3 totals 18 residues. Germline CDR1 reads MNHEY; CDR2 reads SMNVEV (reference sequence). The CDR3 loop reads CASSIQWDRGPGREKLFF. The CDR3, as DNA: TGTGCCAGCAGTATCCAATGGGACAGGGGGCCCGGCCGGGAAAAACTGTTTTTT. Full variable domain (rest looked up from reference TRBV27 and TRBJ1-4): EAQVTQNPRYLITVTGKKLTVTCSQNMNHEYMSWYRQDPGLGLRQIYYSMNVEVTDKGDVPEGYKVSRKEKRNFPLILESPSPNQTSLYFCASSIQWDRGPGREKLFFGSGTQLSVL.

CDR3 loop: CASSLWGAGNTIYF. CDR3 DNA: TGTGCCAGCAGTTTATGGGGGGCTGGAAACACCATATATTTT. The V and J genes are TRBV28 and TRBJ1-3, with a weak D call TRBD1 (5 bases). Germline loops: CDR1 MDHEN, CDR2 SYDVKM. V was trimmed by 0 bases and J by 2 bases, leaving 5 bases between them. There are 14 residues in the CDR3.

The chain employs TRBV2 and TRBJ2-3, with no clear D. Trimming shortened V by 5 bases and J by 3 bases, and 6 bases separated the two germline ends. This CDR3 region has 12 residues. Germline V gene lookup returns CDR1 SNHLY and CDR2 FYNNEI. CDR3 protein: CASSWLTDTQYF. In DNA, the CDR3 is TGTGCCAGCAGTTGGCTAACAGATACGCAGTATTTT.

The chain carries TRBV18 and TRBJ2-3; maybe TRBD2 (6 bases). CDR3 length equals 15 residues. Germline V CDR1 and CDR2: KGHSH, LQKENI. The V gene lost 3 bases and the J gene lost 0 bases, with 10 bases spanning the gap. The CDR3 DNA sequence: TGTGCCAGCTCACCGGTTGCGGGGAGCACAGATACGCAGTATTTT. Amino acid sequence: CASSPVAGSTDTQYF. The full variable domain, rest sourced from reference TRBV18 and TRBJ2-3, is NAGVMQNPRHLVRRRGQEARLRCSPMKGHSHVYWYRQLPEEGLKFMVYLQKENIIDESGMPKERFSAEFPKEGPSILRIQQVVRGDSAAYFCASSPVAGSTDTQYFGPGTRLTVL.

This clone was picked up a small number of times. The V and J genes are TRBV7-8 and TRBJ2-1; 8 bases match TRBD2. V was pared by 5 bases and J by 7 bases, with 10 bases of the junction left unmatched. The CDR3 runs 15 residues. Germline assignment: CDR1 SGHVS and CDR2 FQNEAQ. CDR3 DNA: TGTGCCAGCAGCATGAGACTAGCGAGGTCGAATGAGCAGTTCTTC. Translated: CASSMRLARSNEQFF.

V gene TRBV24-1 combines with J gene TRBJ2-2; 8 bases fit TRBD2. The V gene end was trimmed by 4 bases and the J gene end by 4 bases; junction bases not matched to a gene: 1. The CDR3 runs 14 residues. Germline values: CDR1 KGHDR, CDR2 SFDVKD. CDR3 region: CATSEAGGTGELFF. In DNA, the CDR3 is TGTGCCACCAGTGAGGCGGGAGGCACCGGGGAGCTGTTTTTT.

CDR3 coding DNA: TGTGCCAGTAGGTTTTTCTGGGGGTCTGGGGCCAACGTCCTGACTTTC. Translated: CASRFFWGSGANVLTF. The chain uses TRBV19 and TRBJ2-6; D is possibly TRBD1 or TRBD2 (5 bases each). Between the trimmed V and J ends, which lost 6 bases and 1 base, there was a span of 13 bases. CDR1 is LNHDA and CDR2 is SQIVND in the germline V gene (reference sequence). This CDR3 spans 16 amino acids.

This chain connects TRBV7-6 to TRBJ2-1; unclear D gene. Trimming removed 2 bases from V and 0 bases from J, with 8 bases in between. Germline CDR1 is SGHVS and CDR2 is FNYEAQ. This CDR3 spans 15 amino acids. CDR3 sequence (DNA): TGTGCCAGCAGCTTATCGGAAAGCTCCTACAATGAGCAGTTCTTC. Amino acids: CASSLSESSYNEQFF.

J is TRBJ2-1 and V is TRBV3-1 (or the pseudogene TRBV3-2); 14 positions match TRBD2. Trimming removed 7 bases from V and 5 bases from J; junction bases left unmatched: 7. The germline V gene encodes CDR1 LGHDT and CDR2 YNNKEL (reference sequence). The CDR3 loop spans 16 amino acids. The CDR3 DNA is TGTGCCAGCACTCGGGGGGGACTAGCGGGAGACAATGAGCAGTTCTTC. It specifies CASTRGGLAGDNEQFF.